The clone carrying this TCR beta chain has at least ten counts. Antigen specificity is unknown. For the sorted libraries, about a million CD4+ or CD8+ T cells were used. Synthesis of cDNA was carried out by template-switch 5'RACE. The reaction used 10-nucleotide random UMIs. Over 200 million TCR-beta sequences (from 15-18 subjects) were yielded by each sequencing run. TCRdb ran MiXCR on the 5' RACE reads and lists one entry per CDR3 protein. Of 15,000 to 20,000 distinct CDR3 sequences in the sample, 6% to 8% were seen once. The source of the sample is a study of neurological immune-mediated disorders. Study conclusions and caveats: In HTLV-1-associated myelopathy, TCR clonal expansion was greatest, and in multiple sclerosis it was least, below healthy controls.

Looked up from germline, CDR1 is SQVTM and CDR2 is ANQGSEA. Deletions cut 6 bases from V and 1 base from J, with 12 bases between. There are 13 residues in the CDR3. Sequencing was done on a sample of CD8+ T cells from blood. The chain links TRBV29-1 to TRBJ1-1; the D is unclear. The receptor was derived from a woman in her 30s with HTLV-1-associated myelopathy (HAM/TSP). This chain's CDR3 is CSVTGRGNTEAFF. CDR3 DNA sequence: TGCAGCGTCACGGGCAGAGGGAACACTGAAGCTTTCTTT.